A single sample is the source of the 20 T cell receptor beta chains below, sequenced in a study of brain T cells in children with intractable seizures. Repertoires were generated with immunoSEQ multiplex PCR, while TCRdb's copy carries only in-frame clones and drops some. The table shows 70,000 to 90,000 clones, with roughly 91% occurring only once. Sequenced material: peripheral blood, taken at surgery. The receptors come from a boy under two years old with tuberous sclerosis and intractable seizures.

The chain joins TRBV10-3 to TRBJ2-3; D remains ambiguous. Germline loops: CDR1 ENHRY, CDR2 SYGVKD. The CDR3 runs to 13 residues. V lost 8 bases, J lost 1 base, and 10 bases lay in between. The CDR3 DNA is TGTGCCATCCGCTCTCGGCGCACAGATACGCAGTATTTT. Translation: CAIRSRRTDTQYF.

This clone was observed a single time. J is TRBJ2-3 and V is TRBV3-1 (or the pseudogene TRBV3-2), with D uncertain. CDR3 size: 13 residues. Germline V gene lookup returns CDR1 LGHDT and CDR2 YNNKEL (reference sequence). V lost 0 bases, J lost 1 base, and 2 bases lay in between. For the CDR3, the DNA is TGTGCCAGCAGCCAAGAGGGCACAGATACGCAGTATTTT. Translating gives CASSQEGTDTQYF.

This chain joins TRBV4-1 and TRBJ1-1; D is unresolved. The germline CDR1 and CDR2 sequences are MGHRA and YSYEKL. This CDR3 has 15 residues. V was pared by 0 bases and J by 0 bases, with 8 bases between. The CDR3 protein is CASSQDPTVNTEAFF. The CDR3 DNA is TGCGCCAGCAGCCAAGATCCTACTGTGAACACTGAAGCTTTCTTT.

The CDR3 coding sequence is TGTGCCATCAGTGAGTCAGGTGGCTACACCTTC. It yields the protein CAISESGGYTF. This rearrangement joins TRBV10-3 to TRBJ1-2; D remains ambiguous. This CDR3 region has 11 residues. V lost 0 bases and J lost 7, with 3 bases in between. CDR1 and CDR2 from the germline V gene are ENHRY and SYGVKD.

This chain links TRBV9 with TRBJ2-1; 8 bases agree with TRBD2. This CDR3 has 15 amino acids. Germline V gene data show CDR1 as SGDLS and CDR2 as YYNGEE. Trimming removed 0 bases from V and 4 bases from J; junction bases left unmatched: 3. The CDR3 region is CASSVGLAQYNEQFF. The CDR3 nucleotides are TGTGCCAGCAGCGTAGGACTAGCGCAATACAATGAGCAGTTCTTC.

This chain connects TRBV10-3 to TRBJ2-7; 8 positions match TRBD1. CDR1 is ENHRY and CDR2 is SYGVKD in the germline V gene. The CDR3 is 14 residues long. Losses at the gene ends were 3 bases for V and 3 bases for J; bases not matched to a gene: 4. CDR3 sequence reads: CAISDLDRDYEQYF. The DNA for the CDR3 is TGTGCCATCAGTGACTTGGACAGGGACTACGAGCAGTACTTC.

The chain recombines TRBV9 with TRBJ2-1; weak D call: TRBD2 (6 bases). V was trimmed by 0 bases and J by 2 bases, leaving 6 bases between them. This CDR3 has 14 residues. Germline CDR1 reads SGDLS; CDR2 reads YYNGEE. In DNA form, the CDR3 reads TGTGCCAGCAGCGTAGGGGGGGCCTACAATGAGCAGTTCTTC. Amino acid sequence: CASSVGGAYNEQFF.

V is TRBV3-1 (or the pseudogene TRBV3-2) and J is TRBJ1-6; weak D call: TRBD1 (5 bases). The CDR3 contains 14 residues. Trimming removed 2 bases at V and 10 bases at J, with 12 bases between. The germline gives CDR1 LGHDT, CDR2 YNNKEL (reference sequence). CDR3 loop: CASSQNLRDSPLHF. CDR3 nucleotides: TGTGCCAGCAGCCAAAACCTCAGGGACTCACCCCTCCACTTT.

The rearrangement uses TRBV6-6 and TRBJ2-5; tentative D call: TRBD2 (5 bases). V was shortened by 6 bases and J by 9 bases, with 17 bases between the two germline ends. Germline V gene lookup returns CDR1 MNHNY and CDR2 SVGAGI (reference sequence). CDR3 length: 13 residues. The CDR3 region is CASSLGLPEAQYF. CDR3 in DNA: TGTGCCAGCAGCCTCGGACTGCCTGAGGCCCAGTACTTC.

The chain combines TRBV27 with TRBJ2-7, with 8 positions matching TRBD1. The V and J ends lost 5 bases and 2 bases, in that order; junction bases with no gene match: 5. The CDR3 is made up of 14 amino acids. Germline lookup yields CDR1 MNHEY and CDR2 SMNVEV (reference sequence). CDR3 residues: CASSGQGGPYEQYF. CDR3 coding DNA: TGTGCCAGCAGTGGACAGGGCGGTCCCTACGAGCAGTACTTC.

The CDR3 region is CAWSVMWGGGEKLFF. As DNA, the CDR3 is TGTGCCTGGAGTGTGATGTGGGGGGGCGGCGAAAAACTGTTTTTT. This rearrangement joins TRBV30 to TRBJ1-4, with TRBD1 as a possible D gene (6 bases). Trimming pared 0 bases from V and 8 bases from J, leaving 16 bases between. This CDR3 has 15 residues. CDR1 and CDR2 (germline): GTSNPN, SVGIG (reference sequence).

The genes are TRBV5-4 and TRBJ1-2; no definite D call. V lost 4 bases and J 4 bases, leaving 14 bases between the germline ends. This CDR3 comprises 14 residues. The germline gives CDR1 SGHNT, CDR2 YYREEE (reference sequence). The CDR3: CASSPANRAYGYTF. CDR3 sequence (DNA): TGTGCCAGCAGCCCCGCGAATAGGGCCTATGGCTACACCTTC.

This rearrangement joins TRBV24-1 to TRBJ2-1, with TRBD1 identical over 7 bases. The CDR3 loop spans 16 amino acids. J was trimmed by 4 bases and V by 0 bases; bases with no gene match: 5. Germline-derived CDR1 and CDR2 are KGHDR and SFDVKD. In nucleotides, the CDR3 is TGTGCCACCAGTGATTTGGGGCAGGGGGATTACAATGAGCAGTTCTTC. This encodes CATSDLGQGDYNEQFF.

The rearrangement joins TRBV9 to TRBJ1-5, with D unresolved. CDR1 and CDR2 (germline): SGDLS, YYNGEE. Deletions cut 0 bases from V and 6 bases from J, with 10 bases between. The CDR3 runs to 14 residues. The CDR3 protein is CASSVDGQRQPQHF. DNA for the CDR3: TGTGCCAGCAGCGTAGACGGGCAGCGTCAGCCCCAGCATTTT.

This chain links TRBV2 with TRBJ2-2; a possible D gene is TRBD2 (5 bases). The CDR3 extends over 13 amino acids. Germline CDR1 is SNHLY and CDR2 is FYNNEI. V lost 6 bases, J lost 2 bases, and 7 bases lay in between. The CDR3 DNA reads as TGTGCCAGCAGAGACTACAACACCGGGGAGCTGTTTTTT. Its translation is CASRDYNTGELFF. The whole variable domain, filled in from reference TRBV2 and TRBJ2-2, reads EPEVTQTPSHQVTQMGQEVILRCVPISNHLYFYWYRQILGQKVEFLVSFYNNEISEKSEIFDDQFSVERPDGSNFTLKIRSTKLEDSAMYFCASRDYNTGELFFGEGSRLTVL.

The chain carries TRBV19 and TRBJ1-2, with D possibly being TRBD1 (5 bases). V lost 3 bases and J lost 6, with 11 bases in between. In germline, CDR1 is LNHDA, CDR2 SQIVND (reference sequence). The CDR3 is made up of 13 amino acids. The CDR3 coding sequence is TGTGCCAGTAGTATGTCAGGGATAGATGGCTACACCTTC. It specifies CASSMSGIDGYTF.

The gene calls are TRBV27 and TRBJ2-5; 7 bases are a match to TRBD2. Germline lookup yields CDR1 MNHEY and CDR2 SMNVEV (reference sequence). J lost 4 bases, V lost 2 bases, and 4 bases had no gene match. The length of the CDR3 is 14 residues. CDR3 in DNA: TGTGCCAGCAGTTTAATCGGGGGGAGAGAGACCCAGTACTTC. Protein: CASSLIGGRETQYF.

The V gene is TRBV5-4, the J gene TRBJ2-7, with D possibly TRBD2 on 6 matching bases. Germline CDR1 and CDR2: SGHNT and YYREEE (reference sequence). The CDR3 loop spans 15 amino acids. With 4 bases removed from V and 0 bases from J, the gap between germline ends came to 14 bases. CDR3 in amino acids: CASSLGGPSSYEQYF. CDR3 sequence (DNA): TGTGCCAGCAGCCTCGGGGGTCCGAGCTCCTACGAGCAGTACTTC. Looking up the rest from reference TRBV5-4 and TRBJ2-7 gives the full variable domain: ETGVTQSPTHLIKTRGQQVTLRCSSQSGHNTVSWYQQALGQGPQFIFQYYREEENGRGNFPPRFSGLQFPNYSSELNVNALELDDSALYLCASSLGGPSSYEQYFGPGTRLTVT.

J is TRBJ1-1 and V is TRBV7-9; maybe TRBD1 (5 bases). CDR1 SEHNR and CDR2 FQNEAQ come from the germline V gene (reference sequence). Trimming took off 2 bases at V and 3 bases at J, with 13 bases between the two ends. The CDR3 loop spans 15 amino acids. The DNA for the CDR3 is TGTGCCAGCAGCTTATCAGGGATCTCGGACACTGAAGCTTTCTTT. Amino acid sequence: CASSLSGISDTEAFF.

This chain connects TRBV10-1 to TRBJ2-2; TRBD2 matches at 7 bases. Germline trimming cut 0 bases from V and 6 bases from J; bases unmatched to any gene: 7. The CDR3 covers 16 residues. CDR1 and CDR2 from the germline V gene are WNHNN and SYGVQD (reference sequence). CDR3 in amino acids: CASSESWTSQPGELFF. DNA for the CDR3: TGCGCCAGCAGTGAGTCTTGGACTAGTCAACCCGGGGAGCTGTTTTTT.